The clone carrying this T cell receptor beta chain was picked up a small number of times. The entry originates in a study of control samples from healthy donors and cancer patients. From germline, CDR1 is LGHDT and CDR2 YNNKEL (reference sequence). Trimming took off 2 bases at V and 3 bases at J, with 14 bases between the two ends. CDR3 length: 16 amino acids. Profiled with immunoSEQ multiplex PCR; TCRdb holds only in-frame clones, not every one. The repertoire holds 95,000 to 150,000 clones, with roughly 84% as singletons. The V gene is TRBV3-1 (or the pseudogene TRBV3-2), the J gene TRBJ2-1; D ambiguous. This TCR derives from a man aged 35 to 55 in good health. Sequencing used blood. The CDR3: CASSQITTHLYNEQFF. The CDR3, as DNA: TGTGCCAGCAGCCAAATTACTACTCACCTCTACAATGAGCAGTTCTTC.